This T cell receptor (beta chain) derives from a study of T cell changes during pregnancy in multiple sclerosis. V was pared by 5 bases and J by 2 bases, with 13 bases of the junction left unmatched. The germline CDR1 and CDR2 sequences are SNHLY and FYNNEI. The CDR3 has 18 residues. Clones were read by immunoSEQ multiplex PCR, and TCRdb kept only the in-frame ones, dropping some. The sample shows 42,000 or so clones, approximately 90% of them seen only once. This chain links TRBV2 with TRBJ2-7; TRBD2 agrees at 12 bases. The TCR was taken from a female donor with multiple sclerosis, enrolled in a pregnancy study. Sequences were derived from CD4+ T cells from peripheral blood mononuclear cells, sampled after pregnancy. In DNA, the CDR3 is TGTGCCAGCAGTACACCCTGGACTAGCGGGGAGGCAACCTACGAGCAGTACTTC. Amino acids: CASSTPWTSGEATYEQYF. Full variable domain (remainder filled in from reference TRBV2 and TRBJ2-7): EPEVTQTPSHQVTQMGQEVILRCVPISNHLYFYWYRQILGQKVEFLVSFYNNEISEKSEIFDDQFSVERPDGSNFTLKIRSTKLEDSAMYFCASSTPWTSGEATYEQYFGPGTRLTVT.